This T cell receptor beta chain was documented in a study of STAT5B mutations in CD4+ large granular lymphocyte leukemia. Sequencing was at survey level. The protocol was immunoSEQ multiplex PCR, while the TCRdb copy is restricted to in-frame clones and leaves out a portion. The sample gives about 18,000 clones, roughly 80% of which show up once; over 10% is in the top ten. Looked up from germline, CDR1 is SGDLS and CDR2 is YYNGEE. The CDR3 sequence is 14 residues long. Trimming cost V 4 bases and J 0 bases, with 8 bases left between them. Overall study findings and caveats: Higher CD4+ than CD8+ T-LGLL clonality might reflect small sample size. Compared with healthy controls (2/35), patient top clones favored TRBV06 (8/27). No patients shared main leukemic clonotypes, though less than 30% appeared at low frequency elsewhere.

A single count supports this clone. The antigen is undetermined. The sequence was collected from a human donor in good health. This chain uses TRBV9 with TRBJ1-3; D not resolved. The sequencing sample was made of CD4+ T cells from blood buffy coats. The CDR3 DNA reads TGTGCCAGCAGCCCGTACGGCTCTGGAAACACCATATATTTT. Translating it yields CASSPYGSGNTIYF.